This T cell receptor beta chain was found in a study of radiotherapy plus CTLA-4 blockade in lung cancer. TCRdb's table, derived via immunoSEQ multiplex PCR, lists solely in-frame clones and lacks some. The sample holds roughly 85,000 clones, around 90% seen once. Per the germline V gene, CDR1 is ENHRY and CDR2 is SYGVKD. The CDR3 runs 16 residues. Deletions cut 11 bases from V and 0 bases from J, with 20 bases between. The TCR sequence derives from a human donor with non-small cell lung cancer that progressed on radiotherapy plus ipilimumab. Sequencing was performed on peripheral blood, taken from a patient treated with radiotherapy plus ipilimumab. The V call is TRBV10-3, the J call TRBJ2-1, with D possibly being TRBD2 (5 bases). The chain's CDR3 is CAADNGGSHSYNEQFF. The DNA of the CDR3 is TGTGCCGCCGATAACGGCGGGTCCCACTCCTACAATGAGCAGTTCTTC.